The rows below give T cell receptor beta chains drawn from one sample of a study of a mutant IDH1 vaccine in newly diagnosed glioma. Repertoires were generated with immunoSEQ multiplex PCR, while TCRdb's copy carries only in-frame clones and drops some. The table shows some 120,000 clones, with 80% occurring only once. No antigen has been identified for these receptors. Specimen: PBMCs, collected from a glioma patient whose treatment included an IDH1 peptide vaccine. The receptors originated from a man in his forties with glioma. The CDR3 runs from the conserved cysteine through the conserved F or W. A D gene is named only where the DNA matches it firmly. Clone size, where shown, is once, few, many, or a class for clones that have expanded.

size,V,D,length,J,DNA,CDR3
once,TRBV9,TRBD2,15,TRBJ2-7,TGTGCCAGCAGCCCGTGGGGGGGAATTACCTACGAGCAGTACTTC,CASSPWGGITYEQYF
few,TRBV7-4,NA,15,TRBJ1-5,TGTGCCAGCAGTGCTTACGGGGACCAAAATCAGCCCCAGCATTTT,CASSAYGDQNQPQHF
once,TRBV7-2,TRBD2,16,TRBJ2-7,TGTGCCAGCAGCTTAGCGGCGGCTAGCGGAACCTACGAGCAGTACTTC,CASSLAAASGTYEQYF
few,TRBV15,NA,12,TRBJ1-1,TGTGCCACCAGCAGCTGGAACACTGAAGCTTTCTTT,CATSSWNTEAFF
NA,TRBV7-9,TRBD2,15,TRBJ2-1,TGTGCCAGCAGACAACTAGCGGGGGGGCCTAATGAGCAGTTCTTC,CASRQLAGGPNEQFF
NA,TRBV7-3,NA,13,TRBJ1-1,TGTGCCAGCAGCCAATTACACAGGGCAGAAGCTTTCTTT,CASSQLHRAEAFF
NA,TRBV7-2,TRBD1,17,TRBJ1-5,TGTGCCAGCAGCCCCACCCGACAGGGGAAAGGGGATCAGCCCCAGCATTTT,CASSPTRQGKGDQPQHF
NA,TRBV12-5,NA,14,TRBJ1-3,TGTGCTAGTGCCGGCGTCCCTACCGGAAACACCATATATTTT,CASAGVPTGNTIYF
NA,TRBV7-7,NA,13,TRBJ1-6,TGTGCTAGCAGCCCAGGGTTCAATTCACCCCTCCACTTT,CASSPGFNSPLHF
NA,TRBV7-2,TRBD1,14,TRBJ1-5,TGTGCCAGCAGCCGCGACAGGGTTAATCAGCCCCAGCATTTT,CASSRDRVNQPQHF
NA,TRBV19,TRBD2,14,TRBJ2-7,TGTGCCAGTAGCCATGAGCGGGGGACCTACGAGCAGTACTTC,CASSHERGTYEQYF
NA,TRBV11-2,NA,16,TRBJ2-1,TGTGCCAGCAGCCCCCTCAGGGGGGGCCCCCGCGATGAGCAGTTCTTC,CASSPLRGGPRDEQFF
NA,TRBV6-5,NA,13,TRBJ1-5,TGTGCCAGCAGGCGGACAGAAGGTCAGCCCCAGCATTTT,CASRRTEGQPQHF
NA,TRBV4-3,NA,17,TRBJ1-2,TGCGCCAGCAGCCAAGACAAGGCAGGAGCCCACACCAATGGCTACACCTTC,CASSQDKAGAHTNGYTF
NA,TRBV6-1,NA,16,TRBJ1-1,TGTGCCAGCAGTGAATACGTCGGACAGCTTAACACTGAAGCTTTCTTT,CASSEYVGQLNTEAFF
NA,TRBV19,NA,15,TRBJ1-1,TGTGCCAGTAGTTCCCAACAGGCTGGGGACACTGAAGCTTTCTTT,CASSSQQAGDTEAFF
once,TRBV6-6,NA,14,TRBJ2-1,TGTGCCAGCTCACCCCTAGCTAGCTACAATGAGCAGTTCTTC,CASSPLASYNEQFF
once,TRBV7-9,NA,12,TRBJ2-7,TGTGCCAGCGGGGACGGATCCTACGAGCAGTACTTC,CASGDGSYEQYF
few,TRBV4-2,NA,15,TRBJ2-7,TGTGCCAGCAGCCAAGGTTTATCCTCTATATACGAGCAGTACTTC,CASSQGLSSIYEQYF
NA,TRBV9,NA,14,TRBJ2-5,TGTGCCAGCAGCGTAGTTCCCTTCCAAGAGACCCAGTACTTC,CASSVVPFQETQYF
few,TRBV6-5,NA,15,TRBJ1-4,TGTGCCAGCAGTTACCTCGGCAGGGGTAATGAAAAACTGTTTTTT,CASSYLGRGNEKLFF
once,TRBV4-1,NA,13,TRBJ2-7,TGCGCCAGCAGCCAAGGGTTAGGATACGAGCAGTACTTC,CASSQGLGYEQYF
NA,TRBV6-5,NA,13,TRBJ1-1,TGTGCCAGCAGTTACAGCCCGCGGACTGAAGCTTTCTTT,CASSYSPRTEAFF
NA,TRBV15,TRBD2,19,TRBJ2-1,TGTGCCACCAGCAGAGAGCTACTAGCGGGAGAGGCTTCCTACAATGAGCAGTTCTTC,CATSRELLAGEASYNEQFF
NA,TRBV18,NA,12,TRBJ2-5,TGTGCCAGCGGCGACAGCCAAGAGACCCAGTACTTC,CASGDSQETQYF
once,TRBV18,NA,14,TRBJ2-7,TGTGCCAGCTCACCAACCATCGTGCCCTACGAGCAGTACTTC,CASSPTIVPYEQYF
few,TRBV6-5,NA,13,TRBJ2-3,TGTGCCAGCAGTTTGATAGTAGGGGATACGCAGTATTTT,CASSLIVGDTQYF
NA,TRBV6-5,NA,15,TRBJ2-7,TGTGCCAGCAGTTACGAGGGCCGAGGAGCCTACGAGCAGTACTTC,CASSYEGRGAYEQYF